This is a list of T cell receptor beta chains from one sample in a study of CD8+ T cells in alopecia areata. Assay: immunoSEQ multiplex PCR; the TCRdb copy retains only in-frame clones and omits some. The top ten hold around 1.2% of the sample, which has a few hundred thousand clones, under 80% seen once. Source: CD4+ T cells sorted from blood, taken at week 0. These receptor sequences come from a human donor with alopecia areata. Each CDR3 is given with its conserved first and last residue. Fields, in order: J gene, D gene, clone size, V gene, CDR3 DNA, CDR3 protein. D genes are given only for firm matches. Rows may omit the clone size; those that give it use once, few, many or a size class.

j_gene: TRBJ2-5
d_gene: -
abundance: -
v_gene: TRBV29-1
CDR3nt: TGCAGCGTTGGTCCACCCAGGGAGACCCAGTACTTC
CDR3aa: CSVGPPRETQYF

j_gene: TRBJ1-6
d_gene: -
abundance: -
v_gene: TRBV27
CDR3nt: TGTGCCAGCAGTTTAGGCACTGTGCGGTCACCCCTCCACTTT
CDR3aa: CASSLGTVRSPLHF

j_gene: TRBJ1-2
d_gene: TRBD1
abundance: few
v_gene: TRBV30
CDR3nt: TGTGCCTGGAGTTGGGGACAGTCCTATGGCTACACCTTC
CDR3aa: CAWSWGQSYGYTF

j_gene: TRBJ2-7
d_gene: TRBD2
abundance: -
v_gene: TRBV7-8
CDR3nt: TGTGCCAGCAGCCGAAATCCTCTACTAGCGGGGGGGTTTTATGGGTCCTACGAGCAGTACTTC
CDR3aa: CASSRNPLLAGGFYGSYEQYF

j_gene: TRBJ1-1
d_gene: -
abundance: -
v_gene: TRBV4-1
CDR3nt: TGCGCCAGCAGCCGTGGAGGGGCTGAAGCTTTCTTT
CDR3aa: CASSRGGAEAFF

j_gene: TRBJ1-1
d_gene: -
abundance: -
v_gene: TRBV5-1
CDR3nt: TGCGCCAGCAGCTTAGGACTCCGAGCCAACACTGAAGCTTTCTTT
CDR3aa: CASSLGLRANTEAFF

j_gene: TRBJ2-1
d_gene: TRBD2
abundance: -
v_gene: TRBV5-4
CDR3nt: TGTGCCAGCAGCTTGGGGGGGTCTAGCGGTGCGGAGGAGCAGTTCTTC
CDR3aa: CASSLGGSSGAEEQFF

j_gene: TRBJ2-1
d_gene: -
abundance: few
v_gene: TRBV10-3
CDR3nt: TGTGCCATCAGTGAGTCAAGGACTCAGGGCTCCAATGAGCAGTTCTTC
CDR3aa: CAISESRTQGSNEQFF

j_gene: TRBJ2-1
d_gene: -
abundance: -
v_gene: TRBV7-9
CDR3nt: TGTGCCAGCAGCTTATTCTATGAGCAGTTCTTC
CDR3aa: CASSLFYEQFF

j_gene: TRBJ2-2
d_gene: -
abundance: -
v_gene: TRBV9
CDR3nt: TGTGCCAGCAGCGTAGCTGGCGGGGAGCTGTTTTTT
CDR3aa: CASSVAGGELFF

j_gene: TRBJ1-5
d_gene: -
abundance: -
v_gene: TRBV23-1
CDR3nt: TGCGCCAGCAGTCAAAGGGTTCAGCCCCAGCATTTT
CDR3aa: CASSQRVQPQHF

j_gene: TRBJ2-7
d_gene: -
abundance: -
v_gene: TRBV29-1
CDR3nt: TGCAGCGTTGAATTCTGGGCTAGGCACGAGCAGTACTTC
CDR3aa: CSVEFWARHEQYF

j_gene: TRBJ2-1
d_gene: -
abundance: -
v_gene: TRBV6-4
CDR3nt: TGTGCCAGCAGTGACTCAGGGAGGCACAATGAGCAGTTCTTC
CDR3aa: CASSDSGRHNEQFF

j_gene: TRBJ1-6
d_gene: -
abundance: -
v_gene: TRBV7-2
CDR3nt: TGTGCCAGCAGCTTAGGGAGCCCAGCGGGGTCACCCCTCCACTTT
CDR3aa: CASSLGSPAGSPLHF

j_gene: TRBJ2-7
d_gene: -
abundance: -
v_gene: TRBV5-6
CDR3nt: TGTGCCAGCAGCTTCATCCAGGGACGGTACGGACAGCAGTACTTC
CDR3aa: CASSFIQGRYGQQYF

j_gene: TRBJ2-1
d_gene: TRBD2
abundance: -
v_gene: TRBV29-1
CDR3nt: TGCAGCTTGTTACCGGGACTAGCTTCCAATGAGCAGTTCTTC
CDR3aa: CSLLPGLASNEQFF

j_gene: TRBJ2-2
d_gene: -
abundance: -
v_gene: TRBV30
CDR3nt: TGTGCCTGGGAGTCCGTCGGGGAGCTGTTTTTT
CDR3aa: CAWESVGELFF

j_gene: TRBJ1-1
d_gene: -
abundance: -
v_gene: TRBV5-1
CDR3nt: TGCGCCAGCAGCTTGGTGGGTAACACGAACACTGAAGCTTTCTTT
CDR3aa: CASSLVGNTNTEAFF

j_gene: TRBJ1-1
d_gene: -
abundance: -
v_gene: TRBV5-1
CDR3nt: TGCGCCAGCAGCTTGGTAGCAGGGGAGACTGAAGCTTTCTTT
CDR3aa: CASSLVAGETEAFF

j_gene: TRBJ1-5
d_gene: -
abundance: -
v_gene: TRBV2
CDR3nt: TGTGCCAGCAGTGAAGATCAGCCCCAGCATTTT
CDR3aa: CASSEDQPQHF

j_gene: TRBJ1-6
d_gene: -
abundance: -
v_gene: TRBV5-4
CDR3nt: TGTGCCAGCAGCTTGGAGGAGTCACCCCTCCACTTT
CDR3aa: CASSLEESPLHF

j_gene: TRBJ2-5
d_gene: TRBD1
abundance: -
v_gene: TRBV9
CDR3nt: TGTGCCAGCAGCGTAGGTGGACAGGGTACAACCCAGTACTTC
CDR3aa: CASSVGGQGTTQYF

j_gene: TRBJ1-2
d_gene: -
abundance: -
v_gene: TRBV7-3
CDR3nt: TGTGCCAGCAGTCTCACAGGTGTTGGATATGGCTACACCTTC
CDR3aa: CASSLTGVGYGYTF

j_gene: TRBJ1-2
d_gene: -
abundance: -
v_gene: TRBV9
CDR3nt: TGTGCCAGCAGCTTCCGGGACAACCCTAACTATGGCTACACCTTC
CDR3aa: CASSFRDNPNYGYTF

j_gene: TRBJ1-1
d_gene: -
abundance: few
v_gene: TRBV11-2
CDR3nt: TGTGCCAGCAGTCAGGGCGAGGGAACTGAAGCTTTCTTT
CDR3aa: CASSQGEGTEAFF

j_gene: TRBJ1-6
d_gene: -
abundance: -
v_gene: TRBV7-2
CDR3nt: TGTGCCAGCAGCTTAGCGCTCCCGGGGGGCTCCTATAATTCACCCCTCCACTTT
CDR3aa: CASSLALPGGSYNSPLHF

j_gene: TRBJ2-2
d_gene: -
abundance: -
v_gene: TRBV29-1
CDR3nt: TGCAGCGTCTTGATCCCGGGGCGATACACCGGGGAGCTGTTTTTT
CDR3aa: CSVLIPGRYTGELFF

j_gene: TRBJ2-4
d_gene: -
abundance: -
v_gene: TRBV4-1
CDR3nt: TGCGCCAGCAGCCAAGGTCAGGCCGCGGACATTCAGTACTTC
CDR3aa: CASSQGQAADIQYF

j_gene: TRBJ2-6
d_gene: -
abundance: -
v_gene: TRBV30
CDR3nt: TGTGCCTGGAGTCCTTCTAGGGTCTCTGGGGCCAACGTCCTGACTTTC
CDR3aa: CAWSPSRVSGANVLTF

j_gene: TRBJ1-5
d_gene: -
abundance: few
v_gene: TRBV30
CDR3nt: TGTGCCTGGAGGGTGGGCGCGGATCAGCCCCAGCATTTT
CDR3aa: CAWRVGADQPQHF

j_gene: TRBJ2-7
d_gene: -
abundance: few
v_gene: TRBV5-4
CDR3nt: TGTGCCAGCAGCTCGGAAGACAACTCCTACGAGCAGTACTTC
CDR3aa: CASSSEDNSYEQYF

j_gene: TRBJ2-5
d_gene: TRBD1
abundance: -
v_gene: TRBV2
CDR3nt: TGTGCCAGCAAAATCGACAGGGGGGGAGAGACCCAGTACTTC
CDR3aa: CASKIDRGGETQYF

j_gene: TRBJ1-5
d_gene: TRBD1
abundance: -
v_gene: TRBV25-1
CDR3nt: TGTGCCAGCAGCCGACAGGGGAATCAGCCCCAGCATTTT
CDR3aa: CASSRQGNQPQHF

j_gene: TRBJ2-5
d_gene: TRBD2
abundance: -
v_gene: TRBV10-3
CDR3nt: TGTGCCATCAGTGGGACTAGCGGGGGGGAGACCCAGTACTTC
CDR3aa: CAISGTSGGETQYF

j_gene: TRBJ1-2
d_gene: -
abundance: -
v_gene: TRBV9
CDR3nt: TGTGCCAGCAGCGCAATGGAGTCCAACTATGGCTACACCTTC
CDR3aa: CASSAMESNYGYTF

j_gene: TRBJ2-5
d_gene: -
abundance: -
v_gene: TRBV2
CDR3nt: TGTGCCAGCATGGTCGGGGGCCAAGAGACCCAGTACTTC
CDR3aa: CASMVGGQETQYF

j_gene: TRBJ2-5
d_gene: -
abundance: -
v_gene: TRBV29-1
CDR3nt: TGCAGCGTCGGTAGGGGGGAGACCCAGTACTTC
CDR3aa: CSVGRGETQYF

j_gene: TRBJ2-1
d_gene: TRBD2
abundance: -
v_gene: TRBV11-2
CDR3nt: TGTGCCAGCAGCTTTACTAGCGGTAACTACAATGAGCAGTTCTTC
CDR3aa: CASSFTSGNYNEQFF

j_gene: TRBJ2-2
d_gene: -
abundance: once
v_gene: TRBV29-1
CDR3nt: TGCAGCGTTGCTCTAGCGTTGGCCGGGGAGCTGTTTTTT
CDR3aa: CSVALALAGELFF

j_gene: TRBJ2-1
d_gene: TRBD1
abundance: few
v_gene: TRBV30
CDR3nt: TGTGCCTGGATCCCCTCGGGACAGTACAATGAGCAGTTCTTC
CDR3aa: CAWIPSGQYNEQFF

j_gene: TRBJ1-2
d_gene: -
abundance: -
v_gene: TRBV27
CDR3nt: TGTGCCAGCAGTCAAGTCGTCGGAGCTAACTATGGCTACACCTTC
CDR3aa: CASSQVVGANYGYTF

j_gene: TRBJ2-7
d_gene: -
abundance: -
v_gene: TRBV30
CDR3nt: TGTGCCTGGACGGAGCAGCGCTCCTACGAGCAGTACTTC
CDR3aa: CAWTEQRSYEQYF

j_gene: TRBJ1-1
d_gene: -
abundance: -
v_gene: TRBV29-1
CDR3nt: TGCAGCGCAAGGACTGGTGAAGCTTTCTTT
CDR3aa: CSARTGEAFF

j_gene: TRBJ2-7
d_gene: TRBD2
abundance: -
v_gene: TRBV30
CDR3nt: TGTGCCTGGAGTGTCAGGGCCGGGGGGGAGCAGTACTTC
CDR3aa: CAWSVRAGGEQYF

j_gene: TRBJ1-2
d_gene: TRBD1
abundance: -
v_gene: TRBV5-4
CDR3nt: TGTGCCAGCAGCCTACTGGACAGGGCCTATGGCTACACCTTC
CDR3aa: CASSLLDRAYGYTF

j_gene: TRBJ1-6
d_gene: -
abundance: -
v_gene: TRBV9
CDR3nt: TGTGCCAGCAGCGTTGAGAACCATAATTCACCCCTCCACTTT
CDR3aa: CASSVENHNSPLHF